The present T cell receptor (beta chain) was sequenced within a study of cytomegalovirus exposure and HLA in healthy donors. 60 Vbeta and 13 Jbeta primers were used in PCR. TCRdb's table, derived via immunoSEQ multiplex PCR, lists solely in-frame clones and lacks some. In the table there are about 200,000 clones, about 76% of which are singletons. The V gene lost 5 bases and the J gene lost 0 bases, with 22 bases spanning the gap. Germline V CDR1 and CDR2: SGDLS, YYNGEE. The CDR3 is 18 residues long. The TCR originated in a male donor in good health and CMV-seropositive. J is TRBJ2-3 and V is TRBV9, with a tentative D call TRBD2 (6 bases). The specimen was PBMCs. The CDR3, as DNA: TGTGCCAGCAGAGGGGCTCCTACCGGGACTTACAGCACAGATACGCAGTATTTT. It codes for CASRGAPTGTYSTDTQYF.